What follows is one T cell receptor (beta chain) and its context. The method was immunoSEQ multiplex PCR; TCRdb's version includes in-frame clones alone and lacks a portion of them. The sample includes around 60,000 clones, approximately 84% of them seen just once. The sample originates from a study of blood T cell repertoires in COVID-19. Study information: Nucleic acid was either cDNA or gDNA, and it came from T cells, B-cell-depleted T cells, or PBMCs.

The length of the CDR3 is 16 residues. With 0 bases clipped from V and 7 bases from J, the junction kept 5 bases outside the gene matches. The germline V gene encodes CDR1 MNHEY and CDR2 SVGAGI. The chain recombines TRBV6-5 with TRBJ1-6; 8 bases agree with TRBD1. The sample taken for sequencing was peripheral blood. The TCR sequence derives from a man in his 60s with COVID-19, enrolled during active disease. CDR3 bases: TGTGCCAGCAGTTACTCTTGGACAGGGTTCAATTCACCCCTCCACTTT. Translation: CASSYSWTGFNSPLHF.